This TCR beta chain was sequenced in a study of blood T cells in healthy people across ages. The CDR3 is made up of 12 amino acids. Trimming cost V 6 bases and J 9 bases; bases outside gene matches: 4. The germline V gene encodes CDR1 MNHEY and CDR2 SVGEGT. The use of a sample-barcoded 5' primer and a J-beta primer mix characterized a second PCR of roughly 6 to 11 cycles. TCRdb itself ran the 5' RACE reads through MiXCR, one entry per CDR3 protein. This sample yields over 1,500,000 distinct CDR3 sequences, of which approximately 40% are seen a single time; roughly 23% belongs to the top ten. This clonotype was counted at least ten times.

The genes are TRBV6-2 or TRBV6-3 and TRBJ2-1, with 8 nucleotides matching TRBD1. The source is a human donor in good health. The sequencing sample was made of blood. CDR3 sequence (DNA): TGTGCCAGCAGCGGACAGGGATTTGAGCAGTTCTTC. Protein sequence: CASSGQGFEQFF.